This T cell receptor (beta chain) was documented in a study of T cell changes during pregnancy in multiple sclerosis (dated 2019 in TCRdb). Study-wide context: In women with multiple sclerosis, the researchers looked at how the T cell repertoire shifted as pregnancy progressed.

Receptors were amplified or captured by the immunoSEQ multiplex PCR assay. As stored in TCRdb, this immuneACCESS dataset retains in-frame rearrangements with V and J assigned. A fraction of the clones does not appear; measured against another copy, unresolved V genes explain less than half of the discrepancy, and the remainder lacks a known reason. Across this sample there are about 59,000 clones, with around 90% seen only once. Together, the top ten hold approximately 1.2% of the sample. Details on this clone: It lacks a known antigen. Base qualities were left out, and no much larger clone turns up one base away.

The input for sequencing was peripheral blood, taken in the second trimester of pregnancy. The receptor's source is a female donor with multiple sclerosis, enrolled in a pregnancy study.

The CDR3 in this case is CASSPLDKNTEAFF. The DNA is TGTGCCAGCAGCCCTTTGGACAAGAACACTGAAGCTTTCTTT. The sequence is built from TRBV5-4 and TRBJ1-1; a tentative D match to TRBD1 spans 5 bases. CDR1 and CDR2, per the germline V gene (reference sequence), are SGHNT and YYREEE. Counted from cysteine to phenylalanine, this CDR3 has 14 amino acids. Only the CDR3 portion is preserved as DNA: 42 bases, with reading frame beginning at the first base. The germline ends are 11 bases apart after V is trimmed by 4 bases and J by 1 base. When the CDR3 is completed using the reference TRBV5-4 and TRBJ1-1 genes on either side, the full variable domain is ETGVTQSPTHLIKTRGQQVTLRCSSQSGHNTVSWYQQALGQGPQFIFQYYREEENGRGNFPPRFSGLQFPNYSSELNVNALELDDSALYLCASSPLDKNTEAFFGQGTRLTVV.